This entry describes one T cell receptor beta chain. The specificity of this receptor is unknown. No much larger clonotype is one base removed from it; base qualities were not supplied. These data come from a study of T cells in Graves' hyperthyroidism and ophthalmopathy (dated by TCRdb to about 2019). For the study in its entirety: Peripheral blood was collected at initial diagnosis, before any treatment. A discovery cohort of about a hundred patients, 43 with Graves' ophthalmopathy and about 58 with stable Graves' hyperthyroidism, was used to find distinguishing TCR V-J signatures. Prospective prediction of ophthalmopathy was tested in an independent validation cohort consisting of 18 to 20 hyperthyroidism patients and more than 15 patients who later progressed to ophthalmopathy. For training and testing, the 100 patients in the discovery cohort were randomly divided in a 7:3 ratio. In more than 5 Graves' hyperthyroidism patients, the study also compared T-cell repertoires from thyroid tissue with T-cell repertoires from blood. Once sampling was done, hyperthyroidism patients were given methimazole at a starting dose of 30 mg daily, whereas ophthalmopathy patients were given high-dose intravenous methylprednisolone. According to the paper, TCR Vbeta CDR3 sequencing was carried out on 135 peripheral blood samples, which came from more than 40 ophthalmopathy, roughly 75 hyperthyroidism and roughly 17 progressor patients. General conclusions and limits of the study: Blood samples also contained most of the expanded thyroid clonotypes (frequency above 0.001), which suggests that blood repertoires may reflect thyroid immune responses. No statistical method was used to fix the sample size in advance, and group allocation was not hidden from the investigators. In validation, the model predicted progression to ophthalmopathy a median of around 6.5 months before onset, with roughly 70% sensitivity and roughly 73% specificity. In cross-validation, a model built on a 13 V-J signature told ophthalmopathy apart from stable hyperthyroidism with under 90% sensitivity and around 83% specificity, and in testing the same model reached 80%/75%.

The TCR beta CDR3 regions were amplified from the RNA transcripts. A first-round RT-PCR of the TCR CDR3 used the HTBI primer set with the Qiagen OneStep RT-PCR kit. Libraries were constructed in a second round of multiplex PCR, after which size selection and purification were carried out. The libraries were sequenced on an Illumina HiSeq2000 using paired-end 100 bp reads. The authors processed their data as follows. SOAPnuke was used to process the raw data, throwing out any read that contained adapters or uncalled bases, had a mean Phred below 15, or lacked an exact constant-primer or identifier match. High-quality paired reads were merged using COPE v1.2.5, and each unique nucleotide sequence was defined as a clonotype. MiTCR v1.1 was used to align clonotypes to the IMGT TRBV, TRBD and TRBJ reference segments. The analysis included only V-J combinations with a frequency above 0.0001, which together covered 98% to 99.2% of the repertoires. The TCS score was defined as F50 (clonal expansion) divided by E x V (chaos), with BLOSUM62-based TCRdist calculated between CDR3 peptides within each V-J. Welch's t-statistics and random forest reduced 514 V-J features to 13, which were used in a naive Bayes classifier (R e1071). TCRdb took the public reads, trimmed them with fastp at Q25, ran MiXCR for clone calling and kept in-frame beta chains. Rows with one shared CDR3 protein collapse into an entry with the most common genes and DNA. What appears here as the V and J calls and clone size reflects TCRdb's work, not the paper's. This sample has about 200,000 distinct CDR3 sequences in its table, and around 19% of those were observed once. The ten largest clones represent around 43% of the sample.

Stable Graves' hyperthyroidism was defined as no progression to ophthalmopathy during 18 months of follow-up. Hyperthyroidism patients were aged 18 to 65 years and newly diagnosed, with disease duration of less than 2 months. Any patient with an uncontrolled infection, another autoimmune disease, pregnancy or lactation was excluded. Clinical symptoms, serum thyroxine and TRAb, thyroid ultrasound, and orbital computed tomography formed the basis for the diagnoses. PBMCs were isolated from approximately 10 ml of fresh peripheral blood by Ficoll-Paque density gradient centrifugation. Total RNA was extracted using Trizol reagent, and RNA quality was assessed on an Agilent 2100 Bioanalyzer. The sample taken for sequencing was blood. The clonotype comes from a man between 35 and 55 years old with Graves' hyperthyroidism.

At the DNA level, the sequence is TGCGCCAGCCAGGACAGGGCACTAGCGGGGGCAAGCACAGATACGCAGTATTTT. Its protein reads: CASQDRALAGASTDTQYF. This chain joins TRBV10-2 to TRBJ2-3; 11 central nucleotides agree with TRBD2. From V the trimming removes 8 bases and from J it removes 0 bases, while the gene matches leave 13 bases of the junction unaccounted for. CDR1 and CDR2 are drawn from the germline V gene: WSHSY, SAAADI. Its CDR3 holds 18 amino acids, cysteine through phenylalanine. Kept here is only the CDR3 DNA, which spans 54 bases and is read in frame from base 1.